A single sample gave rise to the 31 T cell receptor beta chains below, sequenced in a study of tumor-infiltrating lymphocytes in primary liver carcinoma. RNA isolated from unsorted whole blood supplied the blood RNA, with germline DNA also extracted. From around 500 ng of total RNA, TCR beta-specific cDNA was reverse-transcribed using a constant-region primer. Libraries covering TCR beta were generated through three nested multiplex PCR rounds (using a slightly modified ARM-PCR). The first two PCR rounds used TRBV1-TRBV30 forward primers with a C-beta reverse primer, roughly 10 cycles each. TCRdb itself ran the multiplex PCR reads through MiXCR, one entry per CDR3 protein. The sample contains 250,000 to 350,000 distinct CDR3 sequences, about 50% of which appear only once. The specimen was peripheral blood. The receptors come from a woman aged 25 to 45 with primary liver carcinoma and hepatitis B virus infection.

For this clonotype: Just one base apart from a much larger clone, this may be a read error. The J gene is TRBJ1-3, the V gene TRBV4-3; D unresolved. CDR1 is LGHNA, CDR2 YSLEER, per germline. The CDR3 spans 15 residues. The CDR3 DNA is TGCGCCAGCAGCCCTGGTTCGGTCTCTGGAAACACCGTATATTTT. Translation: CASSPGSVSGNTVYF.

Note on this clonotype: The conserved phenylalanine or tryptophan normally closing the CDR3 is absent here, so this likely arose from a read error. The V and J genes are TRBV11-2 and TRBJ1-1, with 10 bases that match TRBD1. There are 17 residues in the CDR3. Losses at the gene ends were 5 bases for V and 7 bases for J; bases not matched to a gene: 16. In germline, CDR1 is SGHAT, CDR2 FQNNGV. The CDR3 DNA reads as TGTGCCAGCAGCCCCAACGCCGGGACAGGGGCTGACATTGAAGCTTTCTAT. Translation: CASSPNAGTGADIEAFY.

The genes are TRBV5-6 and TRBJ2-7; weak D call: TRBD2 (5 bases). Trimming left V 2 bases short and J 3 bases short, with 12 bases between. CDR3 length: 14 amino acids. Looked up from germline, CDR1 is SGHDT and CDR2 is YYEEEE. CDR3 protein: CASSFYGIVYEQYF. In DNA, the CDR3 is TGTGCCAGCAGCTTTTACGGGATCGTCTACGAGCAGTACTTC.

J is TRBJ2-5 and V is TRBV6-5; TRBD1 matches at 8 bases. The trim removed 6 bases at V and 5 bases at J, leaving 11 bases unmatched. Germline V gives CDR1 MNHEY, CDR2 SVGAGI. The CDR3 has 15 amino acids. The CDR3: CASRNRQGRGETQYF. The CDR3 region has the DNA TGTGCCAGCAGGAATAGACAGGGGAGAGGGGAGACCCAGTACTTC.

As regards this clonotype: One end of the junction fails to match germline, which may point to a read error. The chain is built from TRBV5-1 and TRBJ2-6; D is unclear. This CDR3 contains 16 residues. CDR1 SGHRS and CDR2 YFSETQ come from the germline V gene. Written as DNA, the CDR3 is TGCGCCAGCAGCTCGCAGGCTTTCCCTGGGACCAACGTCCTGACTTTC. Protein sequence: CASSSQAFPGTNVLTF.

This clonotype was detected many times. The chain couples TRBV29-1 to TRBJ2-1, with D possibly matching TRBD1 (6 bases). V was clipped by 6 bases and J by 5 bases, with 14 bases between them. The germline CDR1 and CDR2 sequences are SQVTM and ANQGSEA. There are 13 residues in the CDR3. This chain's CDR3 is CSVGAPANNEQFF. In DNA, the CDR3 is TGCAGCGTGGGGGCCCCGGCTAACAATGAGCAGTTCTTC.

A remark on this clonotype: A much larger clone differs by one base, so this may be a read error. This chain uses TRBV11-2 with TRBJ1-1; the D gene is possibly TRBD1 (5 bases). This CDR3 spans 13 amino acids. The germline V gene has CDR1 SGHAT and CDR2 FQNNGV. CDR3 DNA: TGTGCCAGCAGCTTGGGGGAGGGCACTGAAACTTTCTTT. This codes for CASSLGEGTETFF.

The chain links TRBV28 to TRBJ2-7; TRBD1 aligns across 7 bases. The CDR3 spans 13 residues. CDR1 is MDHEN and CDR2 is SYDVKM in the germline V gene. V lost 6 bases to trimming and J lost 8 bases; unmatched junction nucleotides: 10. The CDR3 region has the DNA TGTGCCAGCAGACGGGACAGACCTTACAAGCAGTACTTC. Translated, it gives CASRRDRPYKQYF.

The CDR3 nucleotides are TGTGCCAGCAGTTTATCGGGACAGGCCTACCCCGTTGTGGCGGGAGAGACCCAGTACTTC. Encoded protein: CASSLSGQAYPVVAGETQYF. This sequence joins TRBV28 and TRBJ2-5, with 8 bases matching TRBD1. The CDR3 extends over 20 amino acids. V lost 1 base and J lost 4; bases outside the gene matches: 20. Germline V gene lookup returns CDR1 MDHEN and CDR2 SYDVKM.

This sequence joins TRBV28 and TRBJ2-5; tentatively, D is TRBD2 (6 bases). The CDR3 has 15 residues. The ends were cut back, 6 bases at V and 4 bases at J, with 18 bases in the middle. Germline V gene data show CDR1 as MDHEN and CDR2 as SYDVKM. The CDR3, as DNA: TGTGCCAGCAGCCCAGTGGTGGGAGGAGTAGAGACCCAGTACTTC. This gives the protein CASSPVVGGVETQYF.

This clonotype was counted at least ten times. This chain uses TRBV12-3 or TRBV12-4 with TRBJ1-1; maybe TRBD1 (5 bases). The V gene lost 7 bases and the J gene lost 0 bases, with 12 bases spanning the gap. The length of the CDR3 is 14 residues. CDR3 region: CASTPGTVNTEAFF. CDR3 in DNA: TGTGCCAGCACCCCCGGGACGGTGAACACTGAAGCTTTCTTT.

A note on this clonotype: No conserved phenylalanine or tryptophan is present at the end of the CDR3, so a read error is the likely explanation. The chain has TRBV11-2 and TRBJ2-3, with a weak D call TRBD2 (5 bases). The CDR3 sequence is 11 residues long. The germline V gene has CDR1 SGHAT and CDR2 FQNNGV. Trimming removed 10 bases at V and 5 bases at J, with 10 bases between. CDR3 sequence reads: CAITAGDTQYS. In nucleotides, the CDR3 is TGTGCCATCACCGCGGGAGATACGCAGTATTCT.

The chain uses TRBV28 and TRBJ1-3; D is unclear. The V end lost 3 bases, the J end lost 0 bases, and 9 bases lay between the germline ends. Germline loops: CDR1 MDHEN, CDR2 SYDVKM. The CDR3 contains 15 residues. The CDR3 DNA sequence: TGTGCCAGCAGTTTCGGCCGATCCTCTGGAAACACCATATATTTT. Translation: CASSFGRSSGNTIYF.

This chain links TRBV20-1 with TRBJ1-3; 8 bases match TRBD1. The CDR3 is 14 amino acids. Germline lookup yields CDR1 DFQATT and CDR2 SNEGSKA (reference sequence). V lost 5 bases, J lost 7 bases, and 10 bases stayed unmatched. The CDR3 nucleotides read TGCAGTGCTTATCCCACAGGGGGGTACAACACCATATATTTT. As protein: CSAYPTGGYNTIYF.

This clonotype appeared a single time. A read error may be the cause here, since a much bigger clone is one base away. The gene calls are TRBV12-3 or TRBV12-4 and TRBJ2-5; 7 bases are a match to TRBD2. The CDR3 loop spans 14 amino acids. The CDR3 region is CASRWRESGEIQYF. The CDR3 nucleotides read TGTGCCAGCCGGTGGCGGGAGTCTGGTGAGATCCAGTACTTC.

Comments on this clonotype: An end of the junction differs from the germline gene, which may be a read error. The chain uses TRBV30 and TRBJ1-1; D not certain. Per germline, CDR1 GTSNPN and CDR2 SVGIG (reference sequence). CDR3 length: 14 amino acids. The CDR3 sequence is CASTRRAVRTEAFF. For the CDR3, the DNA is TGTGCCTCTACACGACGGGCTGTAAGGACTGAAGCATTCTTT.

As for this clonotype: One end of the junction does not line up with germline, which may come from a read error. The chain carries TRBV28 and TRBJ1-1; 9 nucleotides agree with TRBD1. This CDR3 contains 18 residues. From germline, CDR1 is MDHEN and CDR2 SYDVKM. Here the CDR3 DNA reads TGTGCCAGCAGTACTGTTTCCTCCGGGACAGGGCTGAAGACTGAAGCTTTCTTT. It specifies CASSTVSSGTGLKTEAFF.

Concerning this clonotype: This clone may be a read error of a much larger clone one base away. The chain links TRBV28 to TRBJ1-1; no reliable D call. Germline V gene sequence: CDR1 MDHEN, CDR2 SYDVKM. The CDR3 is made up of 16 amino acids. The V end lost 2 bases, the J end lost 7 bases, and 20 bases lay between the germline ends. The CDR3 loop reads CASSLTSPPAVSEAFF. The DNA for the CDR3 is TGTGCCAGCAGTTTAACGAGCCCACCCGCAGTCAGTGAAGCTTTCTTT.

V usage is TRBV2 and J usage is TRBJ2-1; D gene uncertain. Germline V CDR1 and CDR2: SNHLY, FYNNEI. The CDR3 spans 15 residues. V was cut by 4 bases and J by 7 bases, with 17 bases left in between. The CDR3: CASSVIVGAFNEQFF. The CDR3 nucleotides are TGTGCCAGCAGTGTAATAGTGGGTGCCTTTAATGAGCAGTTCTTC.

About this clonotype: An end of the junction does not agree with germline; a read error may underlie this. The chain employs TRBV4-2 and TRBJ2-3, with TRBD2 matching over 12 bases. The CDR3 covers 21 residues. CDR1 is LGHNA and CDR2 is YNFKEQ in the germline V gene. CDR3 in amino acids: CASSQEPITSGRTGATDTQYF. CDR3 bases: TGCGCCAGCAGCCAAGAGCCGATAACTAGCGGGAGGACGGGGGCCACAGATACGCAGTATTTT.

Regarding this clonotype: A read error may be the cause here, since a much bigger clone is one base away. The chain uses TRBV12-3 or TRBV12-4 and TRBJ1-1; D uncertain. Trimming shortened V by 6 bases and J by 12 bases, and 14 bases separated the two germline ends. The CDR3 is 11 amino acids. Here the CDR3 reads CASSLRRESFF. CDR3 nucleotides: TGTGCCAGCAGCCTACGGAGGGAATCTTTCTTT.

The chain joins TRBV6-1 to TRBJ2-7; D not certain. CDR1 MNHNS and CDR2 SASEGT come from the germline V gene. Trimming shortened V by 2 bases and J by 1 base, and 12 bases separated the two germline ends. The length of the CDR3 is 15 residues. The CDR3 is CASSEWPMRSYEQYF. Here the CDR3 DNA reads TGTGCCAGCAGTGAATGGCCGATGAGATCCTACGAGCAGTACTTC.

For this clonotype: Since a much larger clone is just one base distant, this may be a read error. The J gene is TRBJ2-3, the V gene TRBV12-3 or TRBV12-4; no clear D. Trimming pared 3 bases from V and 1 base from J, leaving 14 bases between. The CDR3 consists of 16 residues. The CDR3 spells CASSLLVELGTDTQYF. For the CDR3, the DNA is TGTGCCAGCAGTTTGCTTGTCGAACTGGGCACAGATACGCAGTATTTT.

Notes on this clonotype: Compared with germline, one end of the junction differs, possibly owing to a read error. This chain connects TRBV7-9 to TRBJ2-7; D perhaps matches TRBD2 (6 bases). The CDR3 extends over 14 amino acids. Germline loops: CDR1 SEHNR, CDR2 FQNEAQ (reference sequence). CDR3 residues: CVSSPRLDPYEQYF. The CDR3 DNA sequence: TGTGTCAGCAGCCCGAGACTAGATCCCTACGAGCAGTACTTC. Looking up the rest from reference TRBV7-9 and TRBJ2-7 gives the full variable domain: DTGVSQNPRHKITKRGQNVTFRCDPISEHNRLYWYRQTLGQGPEFLTYFQNEAQLEKSRLLSDRFSAERPKGSFSTLEIQRTEQGDSAMYLCVSSPRLDPYEQYFGPGTRLTVT.

On this clonotype itself: It is likely a read error: a sequence one base away is far more abundant. This chain connects TRBV4-2 to TRBJ1-5; D unresolved. This CDR3 contains 13 residues. Germline CDR1 and CDR2: LGHNA and YNFKEQ. The CDR3 nucleotides read TGTGCCAGCAGCTTGGGATCTAATCAGCCCCGGCATTTT. Translation gives CASSLGSNQPRHF.

The table lists this clonotype with a few counts. This rearrangement joins TRBV6-2 or TRBV6-3 to TRBJ2-7, with TRBD2 as a possible D gene (6 bases). Germline loops: CDR1 MNHEY, CDR2 SVGEGT. The CDR3 contains 17 residues. V was shortened by 4 bases and J by 0 bases, with 19 bases between the two germline ends. CDR3 amino acids: CASSFSFGSSVSYEQYF. CDR3 DNA sequence: TGTGCCAGCAGTTTCTCGTTCGGTTCTAGCGTCTCCTACGAGCAGTACTTC.

The V gene is TRBV4-1, the J gene TRBJ2-5; no definite D call. Germline-derived CDR1 and CDR2 are MGHRA and YSYEKL. CDR3 length equals 13 residues. With 0 bases removed from V and 4 bases from J, the gap between germline ends came to 6 bases. The CDR3 region is CASSQDRLETQYF. Here the CDR3 DNA reads TGCGCCAGCAGCCAAGACAGACTAGAGACCCAGTACTTC.

This clonotype came up a few times. This chain uses TRBV28 with TRBJ1-4; possible D gene TRBD1, 6 bases. The length of the CDR3 is 20 residues. V was trimmed by 4 bases and J by 4 bases, leaving 28 bases between them. Germline V gene sequence: CDR1 MDHEN, CDR2 SYDVKM. In DNA, the CDR3 is TGTGCCAGCAGTTCAGACCCCCGCCGTAGGACAGCGCAGCTTAATGAAAAACTGTTTTTT. This codes for CASSSDPRRRTAQLNEKLFF.

This clonotype has just one count. A junction boundary mismatches the germline segment, possibly from a read error. This sequence joins TRBV11-2 and TRBJ2-3; D not certain. Germline values: CDR1 SGHAT, CDR2 FQNNGV. The CDR3 spans 15 residues. The CDR3 loop is CASRLGPRSTDTQYF. The CDR3 bases are TGTGCCAGCAGATTAGGGCCGCGAAGTACAGATACGCAGTATTTT.

A remark on this clonotype: This may be a read error: a much more frequent sequence differs by one nucleotide. The chain has TRBV6-5 and TRBJ2-1; 13 bases align to TRBD2. Germline CDR1 is MNHEY and CDR2 is SVGAGI. CDR3 size: 15 residues. V lost 5 bases and J lost 9; bases outside the gene matches: 7. For the CDR3, the DNA is TGTGCCAGCAGTAGAGGACTAGCGGGAGCAGGTGAGCAGTTCTTC. Translated: CASSRGLAGAGEQFF.

As concerns this clonotype: Its ends do not fully match the called genes, so a read error is possible. The chain combines TRBV4-2 with TRBJ2-1, with 7 bases fitting TRBD2. CDR1 and CDR2 (germline): LGHNA, YNFKEQ. The CDR3 length is 13 residues. The CDR3, as DNA: TGTGCTAGCGGCGGGAGCTCACGTTCTGAGCCGTTCTTC. Amino acids: CASGGSSRSEPFF.